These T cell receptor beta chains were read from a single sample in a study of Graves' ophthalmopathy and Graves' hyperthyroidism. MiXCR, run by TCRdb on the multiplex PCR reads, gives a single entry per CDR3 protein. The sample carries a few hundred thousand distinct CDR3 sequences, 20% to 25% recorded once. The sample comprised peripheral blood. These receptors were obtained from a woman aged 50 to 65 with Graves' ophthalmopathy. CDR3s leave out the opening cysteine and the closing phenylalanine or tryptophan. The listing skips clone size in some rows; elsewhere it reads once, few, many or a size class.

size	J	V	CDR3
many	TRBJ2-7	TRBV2	ASSEASSPEQY
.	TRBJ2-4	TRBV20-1	SASAKLAKNIQY
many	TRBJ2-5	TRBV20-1	SAKQDPSETQY
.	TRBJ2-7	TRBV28	ASSSISRTPFDEQY
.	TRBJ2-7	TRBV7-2	APNRGVLYEQY
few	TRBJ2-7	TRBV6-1	ASNPSGNSYEQY
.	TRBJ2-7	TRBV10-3	AISALGRGRSYEQY
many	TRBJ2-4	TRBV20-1	SANARASENIQY
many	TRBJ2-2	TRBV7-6	ASSSTLAGSATGELF
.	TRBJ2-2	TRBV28	ASSLQGQWRTGELF
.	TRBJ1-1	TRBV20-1	SARDYYRWRRLGHTEAF
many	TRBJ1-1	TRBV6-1	ASSGGTGFTEAF
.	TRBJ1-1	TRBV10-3	AISEANRGGNTEAF
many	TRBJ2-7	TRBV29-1	SVEATRVPYEQY
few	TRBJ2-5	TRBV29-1	SGGPQETQY
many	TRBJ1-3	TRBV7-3	ASSLSGGYGNTIY
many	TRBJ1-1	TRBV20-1	SANTEAF
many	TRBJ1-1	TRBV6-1	ASRKDGGNTEAF
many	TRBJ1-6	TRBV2	ASKGQGYNSPLH
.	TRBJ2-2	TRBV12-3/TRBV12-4	ASSQKGTGELF
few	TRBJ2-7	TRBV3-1	ASSLRTSGPYEQY
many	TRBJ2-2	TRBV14	ASSQAQANTGELF
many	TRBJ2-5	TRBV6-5	ASGLGMAFQETQY
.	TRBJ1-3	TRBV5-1	ASSLEHPTGNTIY
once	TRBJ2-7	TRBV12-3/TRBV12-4	ASSPGGREQY
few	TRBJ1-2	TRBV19	ASGPWGNYGYT
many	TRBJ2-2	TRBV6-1	ASIVSGELF
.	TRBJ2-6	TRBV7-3	ASSTEPQGAGANVLT
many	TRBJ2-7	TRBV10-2	ASSEAGEGYEQY
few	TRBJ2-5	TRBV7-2	ASSQSGTGVRETQY
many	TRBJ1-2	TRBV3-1	ASSPGTGNGYT